A single sample gave rise to the 2 T cell receptor beta chains below, sequenced in a study of Ad26.COV2.S vaccination and SARS-CoV-2 variants. Generated by immunoSEQ multiplex PCR, the TCRdb table keeps only in-frame clones and is missing some. In the table there are about 370,000 clones, more than 85% of which are singletons. Treatment: some 20 received Ad26.COV2.S at low or high dose, single or two shots; 5 received placebo; per-sample allocation not given. Sampling was done on day 63 after the first vaccine or placebo injection. Sample: peripheral blood, taken in a trial of Ad26.COV2.S vaccine versus placebo. The receptors derive from a person aged 18-60 years who received the Ad26.COV2.S COVID-19 vaccine or a placebo.

The CDR3 region has the DNA TGCGCCAGCAGCCACCTCACAGGGGACCCTCAAGCTTTCTTT. It specifies CASSHLTGDPQAFF. V gene TRBV4-3 combines with J gene TRBJ1-1, with TRBD1 matching 7 bases. V trimming: 3 bases; J trimming: 9 bases; junction bases outside the gene matches: 10. Germline V gives CDR1 LGHNA, CDR2 YSLEER. The CDR3 spans 14 residues.

V gene TRBV7-9 combines with J gene TRBJ2-7, with TRBD1 identical over 10 bases. V lost 5 bases and J lost 4; bases outside the gene matches: 11. Looked up from germline, CDR1 is SEHNR and CDR2 is FQNEAQ (reference sequence). This CDR3 region has 16 residues. The CDR3 loop reads CASSPPLDRGQYEQYF. The CDR3 DNA is TGTGCCAGCAGCCCTCCGCTTGACAGGGGGCAGTACGAGCAGTACTTC.